This paragraph covers one T cell receptor (beta chain) sequence. The data are from a study of blood T cell repertoires in COVID-19. Study background: Spain, Italy and the United States supplied samples that represented acute and convalescent COVID-19.

The V and J ends lost 6 bases and 3 bases, in that order; junction bases with no gene match: 6. The CDR3 runs to 14 residues. In germline, CDR1 is MNHEY, CDR2 SVGAGI. In the source study's methods: Amplification of reference gene primers was used by the study to estimate nucleated cell counts. The assay was immunoSEQ multiplex PCR, and TCRdb's table has in-frame clones only and misses some. Clone size and the V and J calls come from that table; the DNA yielded D and trimming. This sample has some 87,000 clones, with 89% found just once. The receptor was isolated from a woman in her 70s with acute or convalescent COVID-19. The chain uses TRBV6-5 and TRBJ1-2, with 8 bases fitting TRBD1. The sequenced sample was peripheral blood. CDR3 sequence reads: CASRNLGQDYGYTF. CDR3 sequence (DNA): TGTGCCAGCAGGAACTTGGGACAGGACTATGGCTACACCTTC.